The entry below gives a single TCR beta chain sequence along with its context. These data come from a study of spatial heterogeneity in lung cancer. Turning to the study itself: There were consistently more beta-chain sequences detected than alpha-chain sequences.

A distinct unique molecular identifier was carried by each TCR cDNA molecule. Using its own MiXCR run on the 5' RACE reads, TCRdb lists one record per CDR3 protein. The sample yields about 92,000 distinct CDR3 sequences, 9.5% to 15% seen once. Time point: sample taken at primary tumor resection. Material for sequencing was whole RNA from tumor, nontumor lung or frozen PBMC, left unsorted. The CDR3 length is 14 residues. Germline CDR1 and CDR2: SGHRS and YFSETQ. Trimming took off 3 bases at V and 7 bases at J, with 13 bases between the two ends. This specimen was PBMCs, taken at surgery. The chain combines TRBV5-1 with TRBJ1-4; tentatively, D is TRBD1 (5 bases). This clonotype originated in a male donor with early-stage non-small cell lung cancer. The CDR3 region has the DNA TGCGCCAGCAGCTGGGAGGGGAGACTTGAAAAACTGTTTTTT. Encoded protein: CASSWEGRLEKLFF.